This record looks at one T cell receptor beta chain sequence and its context. This entry comes from a study of technical replicates of blood from a handful of donors. This CDR3 is 10 amino acids long. Trimming pared 4 bases from V and 10 bases from J, leaving 6 bases between. Germline V CDR1 and CDR2: SGHKS, YYEKEE (reference sequence). This table comes from immunoSEQ multiplex PCR, and its TCRdb copy is limited to in-frame clones, with some not included. The repertoire holds tens of thousands of clones, with 91% as singletons. The chain couples TRBV5-5 to TRBJ2-1; unclear D gene. Material for sequencing was PBMCs. The TCR originated in a human donor in good health. Some clones in this sample may be carry-over from other donors' samples. The CDR3 DNA reads as TGTGCCAGCAGCCAACAAGAGCAGTTCTTC. Translated, it gives CASSQQEQFF.